The rows below give T cell receptor beta chains drawn from one sample of a study of Graves' ophthalmopathy and Graves' hyperthyroidism. One entry per CDR3 protein, called by TCRdb with MiXCR from the multiplex PCR reads. This table has 200,000 to 250,000 distinct CDR3 sequences, 20% to 25% appearing once. Material: peripheral blood. These TCRs come from a woman aged 50 to 60 with Graves' ophthalmopathy. Both conserved end residues are part of each CDR3. The D gene is left open where the match is weak. Rows may omit the clone size; those that give it use once, few, many or a size class.

j_call d_call clone_size v_call cdr3_aa cdr3_nt
TRBJ2-5 NA many TRBV12-3/TRBV12-4 CASSHSGVQETQYF TGTGCCAGCAGCCATAGTGGGGTCCAAGAGACCCAGTACTTC
TRBJ1-6 NA many TRBV7-9 CASSLDTVSPLHF TGTGCCAGCAGCTTAGACACAGTCTCACCCCTCCACTTT
TRBJ2-7 NA NA TRBV11-1 CASSLLMGTGEQYF TGTGCCAGCAGCCTTCTTATGGGCACGGGCGAGCAGTACTTC
TRBJ2-2 NA many TRBV5-1 CASSNSGYTTGELFF TGCGCCAGCAGCAACTCAGGATACACCACCGGGGAGCTGTTTTTT
TRBJ2-2 NA many TRBV12-5 CASGLVPPGELFF TGTGCTAGTGGTTTGGTCCCGCCCGGGGAGCTGTTTTTT
TRBJ1-2 NA NA TRBV18 CASSPLKGQTLYGYTF TGTGCCAGCTCACCCCTAAAAGGACAGACGCTCTATGGCTACACCTTC
TRBJ1-5 TRBD1 NA TRBV6-2/TRBV6-3 CASSRTGAQPQHF TGTGCCAGCAGCCGGACAGGGGCCCAGCCCCAGCATTTT
TRBJ2-2 TRBD1 many TRBV4-2 CASSRVDRDAGELFF TGTGCCAGCAGCCGAGTAGACAGGGATGCCGGGGAGCTGTTTTTT
TRBJ2-7 NA many TRBV7-2 CASSWLYEQYF TGTGCCAGCAGCTGGCTCTACGAGCAGTACTTC
TRBJ2-5 NA many TRBV12-3/TRBV12-4 CASSLRFGRARETQYF TGTGCCAGCAGTTTAAGGTTCGGCAGGGCCCGAGAGACCCAGTACTTC
TRBJ1-1 NA NA TRBV30 CAWSKKQGTEAFF TGTGCCTGGAGTAAAAAGCAGGGCACTGAAGCTTTCTTT
TRBJ2-2 NA many TRBV6-5 CASSYSSGGFRELFF TGTGCCAGCAGTTACTCGTCTGGAGGGTTCCGGGAGCTGTTTTTT
TRBJ2-7 NA NA TRBV5-1 CASILGGEQYF TGCGCCAGCATCTTGGGAGGCGAGCAGTACTTC
TRBJ2-1 NA NA TRBV25-1 CASSPGSYYNEQFF TGTGCCAGCAGTCCCGGGAGTTACTACAATGAGCAGTTCTTC
TRBJ1-1 NA NA TRBV6-5 CASSYITSPNTEAFF TGTGCCAGCAGTTATATTACCAGTCCGAACACTGAAGCTTTCTTT
TRBJ1-5 NA few TRBV28 CASRQQGSLNQPQHF TGTGCCAGCAGACAACAGGGTTCCCTCAATCAGCCCCAGCATTTT
TRBJ2-4 TRBD1 many TRBV28 CASSFEGGRNIQYF TGTGCCAGCAGTTTCGAAGGGGGCCGCAACATTCAGTACTTC
TRBJ1-2 NA NA TRBV28 CASRSVTGGYTF TGTGCCAGCAGATCCGTCACAGGTGGCTACACCTTC
TRBJ1-1 TRBD1 many TRBV20-1 CSARGTGKGNTEAFF TGCAGTGCTAGAGGGACAGGGAAGGGGAACACTGAAGCTTTCTTT
TRBJ2-5 TRBD2 many TRBV6-2/TRBV6-3 CASSYSREGPTETQYF TGTGCCAGCAGTTACTCGCGGGAGGGCCCGACGGAGACCCAGTACTTC
TRBJ1-6 TRBD1 many TRBV30 CAWSLRTGGTGNLHTLHF TGTGCCTGGAGTTTAAGGACAGGGGGAACCGGAAACCTTCACACCCTCCACTTT
TRBJ1-2 TRBD1 many TRBV30 CAWSVKEGAGYTF TGTGCCTGGAGTGTAAAGGAGGGGGCTGGCTACACCTTC
TRBJ2-5 NA many TRBV24-1 CATSGGLETQYF TGTGCCACCAGTGGGGGGTTAGAGACCCAGTACTTC
TRBJ2-5 NA many TRBV7-9 CASSLLGSSQETQYF TGTGCCAGCAGCTTACTTGGGAGCTCCCAAGAGACCCAGTACTTC
TRBJ2-5 NA NA TRBV30 CASWDYQETQYF TGTGCCTCTTGGGACTACCAAGAGACCCAGTACTTC
TRBJ1-5 NA many TRBV20-1 CSARPRGGNRNQPQHF TGCAGTGCTAGACCAAGGGGAGGGAATCGCAATCAGCCCCAGCATTTT
TRBJ2-7 NA many TRBV28 CASSTRTRSSYEQYF TGTGCCAGCAGTACCCGGACAAGGAGCTCCTACGAGCAGTACTTC
TRBJ2-7 NA NA TRBV4-1 CASSPHMAGVSYEQYF TGCGCCAGCAGCCCCCATATGGCAGGGGTTTCCTACGAGCAGTACTTC
TRBJ1-1 NA NA TRBV10-3 CAISLTGTEAFF TGTGCCATCAGTCTGACCGGGACTGAAGCTTTCTTT
TRBJ2-2 TRBD2 NA TRBV2 CAGSGLALNTGELFF TGTGCCGGATCCGGACTAGCCCTGAACACCGGGGAGCTGTTTTTT
TRBJ1-5 TRBD1 many TRBV6-5 CTSSGTGFSNQPQHF TGTACCAGCAGCGGGACAGGTTTTAGCAATCAGCCCCAGCATTTT
TRBJ1-1 NA many TRBV29-1 CSVAGLNTEAFF TGCAGCGTTGCAGGGCTCAACACTGAAGCTTTCTTT
TRBJ1-3 TRBD1 many TRBV7-8 CASSLSGTGKPGNTIYF TGTGCCAGCAGCCTCTCTGGGACAGGAAAACCTGGAAACACCATATATTTT
TRBJ2-5 TRBD2 NA TRBV2 CARQGTSSANTGETQYF TGTGCCAGGCAGGGGACTAGCTCCGCGAACACCGGGGAGACCCAGTACTTC
TRBJ2-5 TRBD2 many TRBV7-8 CASSATSGWLETQYF TGTGCCAGCAGCGCAACTAGCGGCTGGTTGGAGACCCAGTACTTC
TRBJ2-5 TRBD2 many TRBV20-1 CSARESGRYQETQYF TGCAGTGCTAGAGAGAGCGGGAGGTACCAAGAGACCCAGTACTTC
TRBJ1-2 NA many TRBV28 CASRVTSGYGYTF TGTGCCAGCAGGGTAACCTCGGGCTATGGCTACACCTTC
TRBJ2-5 TRBD2 many TRBV20-1 CSARDPWAGGPETQYF TGCAGTGCTAGAGACCCCTGGGCGGGAGGGCCAGAGACCCAGTACTTC
TRBJ1-2 NA NA TRBV28 CASRYTTFNTNYGYTF TGTGCCAGCAGATACACCACCTTTAACACTAACTATGGCTACACCTTC
TRBJ2-7 NA many TRBV6-5 CASSYSLTVSYEQYF TGTGCCAGCAGTTACTCTTTGACAGTCTCCTACGAGCAGTACTTC
TRBJ2-7 NA many TRBV2 CASKWGDSSSYEQYF TGTGCCAGCAAGTGGGGCGATTCGAGCTCCTACGAGCAGTACTTC
TRBJ1-6 TRBD1 few TRBV12-3/TRBV12-4 CASSPTGENSPLHF TGTGCCAGCAGCCCGACAGGGGAAAATTCACCCCTCCACTTT
TRBJ2-7 NA few TRBV3-1 CASSSLSYLGTGEQYF TGTGCCAGCAGTTCTCTCTCGTACCTAGGTACGGGGGAGCAGTACTTC
TRBJ2-7 NA once TRBV6-2/TRBV6-3 CASSLGRAEQYF TGTGCCAGCAGCCTGGGACGGGCCGAGCAGTACTTC
TRBJ2-7 TRBD2 many TRBV12-3/TRBV12-4 CASSPIFGTSGSYEQYF TGTGCCAGCAGCCCTATATTCGGGACTAGCGGATCCTACGAGCAGTACTTC